This TCR beta chain was profiled in a study of monozygotic twins with inflammatory bowel disease. The template switching step added UMIs that contained a 6-nucleotide sample barcode. After re-calling the 5' RACE reads, TCRdb lists one entry per CDR3 protein, DNA absent. The sample includes about 330,000 distinct CDR3 sequences. The CDR3 has 14 amino acids. Germline CDR1 and CDR2: KGHSH and LQKENI. The genes are TRBV18 and TRBJ1-1; the D call from TCRdb, TRBD1, cannot be confirmed without DNA. The receptor comes from a human donor with ulcerative colitis or Crohn's disease, or a healthy co-twin of an affected twin (not recorded which). Sequencing was done on a sample of blood. This CDR3 reads CASSPTGVNTEAFF.